This T cell receptor beta chain was obtained from a study of cytomegalovirus exposure and HLA in healthy donors. Study-level results: Through in vitro validation, a few CMV-associated chains were shown to be specific for CMV antigens.

A note on this clone: Its antigen remains unidentified.

Primers for the PCR totalled 60 Vbeta and 13 Jbeta. Sequencing was performed with immunoSEQ multiplex PCR; in TCRdb, only in-frame clones are kept and a portion is missing. The repertoire consists of roughly 120,000 clones, with just under 75% occurring once and the leading ten covering approximately 7%. The V end was cut by 1 base, the J end by 0 bases, with 20 bases between. CDR3 length: 19 residues. The germline CDR1 and CDR2 sequences are MNHGY and SVAAGI. The origin of this receptor is a man aged 35-49 years in good health and CMV-seropositive. Sequenced material: PBMCs. V usage is TRBV6-9 and J usage is TRBJ2-3; D may be TRBD2 (6 bases). In DNA, the CDR3 is TGTGCCAGCAGTTATTTCTGGGGGGTGGGTTTGGATAGCACAGATACGCAGTATTTT. Its translation: CASSYFWGVGLDSTDTQYF.